This TCR beta chain was observed in a study of blood T cell repertoires in COVID-19. Turning to the study itself: Spain, Italy and the United States supplied samples that represented acute and convalescent COVID-19. PBMCs, B-cell-depleted T cells, or T cells provided the cDNA or gDNA that made up the material.

This clone was seen only once. There are 15 residues in the CDR3. Germline CDR1 and CDR2: KGHSH and LQKENI. V lost 6 bases, J lost 3 bases, and 7 bases stayed unmatched. Original analysis: Counts of nucleated cells, estimated from reference gene primer amplification, were obtained. Assay: immunoSEQ multiplex PCR; the TCRdb copy retains only in-frame clones and omits some. V, J and clone size reflect that table, while D and trimming were determined from the DNA. The data show 190,000 or so clones, with approximately 82% seen just once and 6% to 8% held by the top ten. The V gene is TRBV18, the J gene TRBJ2-7; TRBD1 agrees at 11 bases. This clonotype was obtained from a human donor with acute or convalescent COVID-19. The donor label of this sample is uncertain. The specimen was peripheral blood. DNA for the CDR3: TGTGCCAGCTCCCTAGCCGGGACAGGGGGCTACGAGCAGTACTTC. It encodes CASSLAGTGGYEQYF.